This is a list of T cell receptor beta chains from one sample in a study of blood T cell repertoires in COVID-19. This table comes from immunoSEQ multiplex PCR, and its TCRdb copy is limited to in-frame clones, with some not included. The sample lists approximately 290,000 clones; 84% were seen once. Input material: peripheral blood. The receptors were sampled from a person aged 65 to 85 with COVID-19, enrolled during active disease. The CDR3 runs from the conserved cysteine through the conserved F or W. D genes are given only for firm matches. Rows may omit the clone size; those that give it use once, few, many or a size class.

J gene | V gene | clone size | D gene | CDR3 DNA | CDR3 protein
TRBJ1-2 | TRBV5-1 | NA | TRBD1 | TGCGCCAGCAGCTTGGGACAGGGGTTGGGTGGCTACACCTTC | CASSLGQGLGGYTF
TRBJ1-1 | TRBV5-4 | few | NA | TGTGCCAGCAGCCCAGCTCAAGCGCACGTGAACACTGAAGCTTTCTTT | CASSPAQAHVNTEAFF
TRBJ2-7 | TRBV28 | NA | TRBD2 | TGTGCCAGCAGCCACCGGGAGGGGCAAGAGCAGTACTTC | CASSHREGQEQYF
TRBJ1-2 | TRBV27 | many | NA | TGTGCCAGCCTTGGGAGCTATGGCTACACCTTC | CASLGSYGYTF
TRBJ1-5 | TRBV25-1 | NA | NA | TGTGCCAGCAGTGAGCAGGACAATCAGCCCCAGCATTTT | CASSEQDNQPQHF
TRBJ1-1 | TRBV18 | once | NA | TGTGCCAGCGCCATCGAGGGAGGGGCGGCTGAAGCTTTCTTT | CASAIEGGAAEAFF
TRBJ1-4 | TRBV5-5 | NA | NA | TGTGCCAGCTGCGAACAGACAACTAATGAAAAACTGTTTTTT | CASCEQTTNEKLFF
TRBJ2-1 | TRBV6-4 | NA | TRBD2 | TGTGCCAGCAGTGAATATAGCGGGGCAAACAATGAGCAGTTCTTC | CASSEYSGANNEQFF
TRBJ1-2 | TRBV7-3 | once | NA | TGTGCCAGCAGCGCAACAGGGTCCCTTGGCTACACCTTC | CASSATGSLGYTF
TRBJ2-7 | TRBV4-1 | few | TRBD1 | TGCGCCAGCAGCTTTCAAGCCGGGACAGGGGGAAACTACGAGCAGTACTTC | CASSFQAGTGGNYEQYF
TRBJ2-5 | TRBV6-2/TRBV6-3 | NA | TRBD1 | TGTGCCAGCAGTTACAGGACAGGTACCTTCGGGGAGACCCAGTACTTC | CASSYRTGTFGETQYF
TRBJ1-3 | TRBV4-3 | NA | NA | TGCGCCAGCAGCCAACAGGGAACTGGAAACACCATATATTTT | CASSQQGTGNTIYF
TRBJ1-6 | TRBV5-1 | NA | NA | TGCGCCAGCAGCTTGGGTGGGGGGAGACAACTCAATTCACCCCTCCACTTT | CASSLGGGRQLNSPLHF
TRBJ1-1 | TRBV7-9 | NA | TRBD1 | TGTGCCAGCAGCTTAAGCGACAGGGGGCCGGGATTCTTT | CASSLSDRGPGFF
TRBJ2-7 | TRBV6-7 | NA | NA | TGTGCCAGCAGTACTCGTGGGAGCTACGAGCAGTACTTC | CASSTRGSYEQYF
TRBJ2-3 | TRBV5-1 | few | TRBD2 | TGCGCCAGCAGCTTGGAAGCGGGGGACACAGATACGCAGTATTTT | CASSLEAGDTDTQYF
TRBJ1-5 | TRBV19 | NA | NA | TGTGCCAGTAGTAGCTCAGGGGGCAATCAGCCCCAGCATTTT | CASSSSGGNQPQHF
TRBJ1-6 | TRBV24-1 | few | TRBD1 | TGTGCCACCTACCTCCGGCAGGGGGGAATTCGTTCACCCCTCCACTTT | CATYLRQGGIRSPLHF
TRBJ2-1 | TRBV11-2 | NA | TRBD2 | TGTGCCAGCAGCTCAACCACCGCGGGACTAGCGGGACCCCGAGATGAGCAGTTCTTC | CASSSTTAGLAGPRDEQFF
TRBJ1-3 | TRBV6-5 | once | NA | TGTGCCAGCAGCTCGGACAGCTCTGGAAACACCATATATTTT | CASSSDSSGNTIYF
TRBJ1-2 | TRBV7-6 | NA | TRBD1 | TGTGCCAGCAGCTTAAGTTCGGGACAGGGAGTGTCCTATGGCTACACCTTC | CASSLSSGQGVSYGYTF
TRBJ2-1 | TRBV4-3 | NA | NA | TGCGCCAGCAGCCAAGATCTGGGGGGTGTCTTTGACAATGAGCAGTTCTTC | CASSQDLGGVFDNEQFF
TRBJ1-1 | TRBV2 | NA | NA | TGTGCCAGCAGTCCGACAGAAATGAACACTGAAGCTTTCTTT | CASSPTEMNTEAFF
TRBJ1-6 | TRBV2 | NA | NA | TGTGCCAGCCGAGATCCTTTTAATTCACCCCTCCACTTT | CASRDPFNSPLHF
TRBJ1-5 | TRBV28 | once | NA | TGTGCCAGCAGTTTATTAGAAAATAGCAATCAGCCCCAGCATTTT | CASSLLENSNQPQHF
TRBJ2-1 | TRBV19 | NA | TRBD2 | TGTGCCAGTAGTGTTGTAGCGGGAGGAACCTACAATGAGCAGTTCTTC | CASSVVAGGTYNEQFF
TRBJ1-1 | TRBV5-1 | NA | NA | TGCGCCAGCAGCAACATGGGTCAGGGGAACACTGAAGCTTTCTTT | CASSNMGQGNTEAFF
TRBJ2-1 | TRBV24-1 | NA | NA | TGTGCCACAAGGCCGGGAGAATACAATGAGCAGTTCTTC | CATRPGEYNEQFF
TRBJ2-7 | TRBV5-4 | NA | NA | TGTGCCAGCAGCTCGGAGGGGGCAAGGGATTACGAGCAGTACTTC | CASSSEGARDYEQYF
TRBJ2-3 | TRBV19 | NA | NA | TGTGCCAGTAGTATAAACCCACCGAGTGGTTCTAGCACAGATACGCAGTATTTT | CASSINPPSGSSTDTQYF
TRBJ2-6 | TRBV9 | NA | NA | TGTGCCAGCAGCGTAGAAGTAGCTGGGGCCAACGTCCTGACTTTC | CASSVEVAGANVLTF
TRBJ1-5 | TRBV7-8 | few | NA | TGTGCCAGCAGCTTAGATCGTAGAAATCAGCCCCAGCATTTT | CASSLDRRNQPQHF
TRBJ1-1 | TRBV30 | NA | NA | TGTGCCTGGAGAGGGGGGGCAGCTGAAGCTTTCTTT | CAWRGGAAEAFF
TRBJ2-2 | TRBV19 | few | TRBD2 | TGTGCCAGTAGTATAACCGCAACTAGCGGGAGAAGGGGCGGGGAGCTGTTTTTT | CASSITATSGRRGGELFF
TRBJ2-7 | TRBV29-1 | NA | NA | TGCAGCGTTGCTAGACCGGGACTAGGGGGCAGCGAGCAGTACTTC | CSVARPGLGGSEQYF
TRBJ2-3 | TRBV2 | NA | TRBD2 | TGTGCCAGCATGAGGACTAGCGGGGGAACAGATACGCAGTATTTT | CASMRTSGGTDTQYF